The clone carrying this T cell receptor beta chain was counted a few times. What it binds is unknown. V was pared by 2 bases and J by 0 bases, with 8 bases between. Germline V gene lookup returns CDR1 ENHRY and CDR2 SYGVKD. CDR3 length: 16 amino acids. Quantitative 5'-RACE with molecular barcodes was used to make the TCR beta libraries. Using its own MiXCR run on the 5' RACE reads, TCRdb lists one record per CDR3 protein. Here the sample spans approximately 300,000 distinct CDR3 sequences, less than 10% being singletons. This sample was included in a study of CD8 T cells in ankylosing spondylitis. Study outcomes and limitations: Within ankylosing spondylitis blood, a TCR beta motif made up of eight or nine highly homologous variants appeared to be characteristic. Reactive arthritis synovial fluid and blood were previously reported to contain some motif variants. The authors found the disease-linked clones to be CD8+ and relatively rare in peripheral blood. Matched ankylosing spondylitis synovial fluid reportedly contained a significantly enriched population of disease-linked clones.

Material for sequencing was blood, either unsorted or a sorted T cell fraction (not recorded which). This clonotype originated in a male donor with ankylosing spondylitis. The gene calls are TRBV10-3 and TRBJ2-6; unclear D gene. The CDR3 protein is CAISEIIDSGANVLTF. The CDR3 nucleotides read TGTGCCATCAGTGAGATCATCGACTCTGGGGCCAACGTCCTGACTTTC.